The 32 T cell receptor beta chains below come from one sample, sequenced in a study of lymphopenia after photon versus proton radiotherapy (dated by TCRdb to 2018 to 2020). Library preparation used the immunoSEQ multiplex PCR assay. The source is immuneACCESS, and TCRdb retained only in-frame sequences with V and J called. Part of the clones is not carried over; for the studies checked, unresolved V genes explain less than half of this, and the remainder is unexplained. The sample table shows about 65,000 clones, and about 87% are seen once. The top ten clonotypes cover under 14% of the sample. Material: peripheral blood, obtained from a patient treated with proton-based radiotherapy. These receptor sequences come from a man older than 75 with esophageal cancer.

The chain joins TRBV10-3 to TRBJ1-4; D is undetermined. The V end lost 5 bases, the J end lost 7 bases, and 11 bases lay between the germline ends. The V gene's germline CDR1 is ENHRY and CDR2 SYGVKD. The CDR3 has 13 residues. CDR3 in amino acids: CAISNRPVEKLFF. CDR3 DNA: TGTGCCATCAGTAACCGGCCTGTTGAAAAACTGTTTTTT.

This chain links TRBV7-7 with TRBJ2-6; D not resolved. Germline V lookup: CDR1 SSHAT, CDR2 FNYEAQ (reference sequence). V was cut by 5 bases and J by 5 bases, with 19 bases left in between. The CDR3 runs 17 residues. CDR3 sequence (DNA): TGTGCCAGCAGCGGTGGTCATCCACAAAGTCGGGCCAACGTCCTGACTTTC. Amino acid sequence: CASSGGHPQSRANVLTF.

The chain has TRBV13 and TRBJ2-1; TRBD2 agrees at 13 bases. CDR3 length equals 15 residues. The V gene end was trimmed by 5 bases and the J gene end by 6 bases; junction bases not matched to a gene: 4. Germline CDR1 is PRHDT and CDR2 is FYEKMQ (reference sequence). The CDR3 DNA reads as TGTGCCAGCAGCCTTACTAGCGGGAGGGCCAATGAGCAGTTCTTC. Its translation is CASSLTSGRANEQFF.

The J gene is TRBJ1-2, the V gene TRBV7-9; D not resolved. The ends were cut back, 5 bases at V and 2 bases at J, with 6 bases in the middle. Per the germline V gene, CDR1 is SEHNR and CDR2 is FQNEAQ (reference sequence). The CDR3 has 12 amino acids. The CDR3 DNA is TGTGCCAGCAGCCCCGACAACTATGGCTACACCTTC. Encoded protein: CASSPDNYGYTF.

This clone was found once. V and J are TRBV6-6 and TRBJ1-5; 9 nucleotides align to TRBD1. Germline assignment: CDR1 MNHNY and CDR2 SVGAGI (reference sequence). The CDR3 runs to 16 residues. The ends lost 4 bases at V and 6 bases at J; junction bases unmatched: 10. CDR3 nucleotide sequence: TGTGCCAGCAGTTTTCCTCCGGGACAGGGCGGTCAGCCCCAGCATTTT. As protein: CASSFPPGQGGQPQHF.

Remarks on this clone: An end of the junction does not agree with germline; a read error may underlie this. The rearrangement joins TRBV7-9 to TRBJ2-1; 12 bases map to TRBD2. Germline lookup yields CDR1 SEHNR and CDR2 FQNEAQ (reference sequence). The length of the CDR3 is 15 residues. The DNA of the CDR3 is TGTGCCAGCAGCCCCCGAGCTAGCGGGAGGGATGAGCGGTTCTTC. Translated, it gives CASSPRASGRDERFF.

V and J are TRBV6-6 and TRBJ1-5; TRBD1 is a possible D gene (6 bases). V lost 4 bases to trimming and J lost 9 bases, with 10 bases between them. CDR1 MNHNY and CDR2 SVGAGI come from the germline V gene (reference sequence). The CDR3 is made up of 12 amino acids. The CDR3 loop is CASSLQGRPQHF. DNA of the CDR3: TGTGCCAGCAGTTTACAGGGTCGGCCCCAGCATTTT.

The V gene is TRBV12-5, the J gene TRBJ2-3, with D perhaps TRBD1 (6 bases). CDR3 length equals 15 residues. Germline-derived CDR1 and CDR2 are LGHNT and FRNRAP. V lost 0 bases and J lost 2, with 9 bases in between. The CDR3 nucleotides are TGTGCTAGTGGTTTGGTACAGGGATTCACAGATACGCAGTATTTT. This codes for CASGLVQGFTDTQYF.

The CDR3 bases are TGTGCCAGCACCAAATCGTTTGCGAACACCGGGGAGCTGTTTTTT. Encoded protein: CASTKSFANTGELFF. The gene calls are TRBV7-2 and TRBJ2-2; D gene ambiguous. CDR1 and CDR2 from the germline V gene are SGHTA and FQGNSA. Trimming removed 7 bases at V and 0 bases at J, with 12 bases between. CDR3 length equals 15 residues.

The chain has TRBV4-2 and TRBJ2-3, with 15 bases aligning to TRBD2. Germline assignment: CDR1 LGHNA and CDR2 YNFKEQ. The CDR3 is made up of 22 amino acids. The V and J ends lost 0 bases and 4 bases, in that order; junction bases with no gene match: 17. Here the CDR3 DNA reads TGTGCCAGCAGCCAAGATCCCGCGACACCCGGACTAGCGGGGGGGTCAGCAGATACGCAGTATTTT. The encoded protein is CASSQDPATPGLAGGSADTQYF.

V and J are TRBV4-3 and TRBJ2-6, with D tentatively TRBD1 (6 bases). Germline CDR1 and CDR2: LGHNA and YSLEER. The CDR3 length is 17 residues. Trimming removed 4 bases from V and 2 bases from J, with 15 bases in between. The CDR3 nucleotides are TGCGCCAGCAGCCGATACACAGGGAAAGCTGGGGCCAACGTCCTGACTTTC. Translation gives CASSRYTGKAGANVLTF.

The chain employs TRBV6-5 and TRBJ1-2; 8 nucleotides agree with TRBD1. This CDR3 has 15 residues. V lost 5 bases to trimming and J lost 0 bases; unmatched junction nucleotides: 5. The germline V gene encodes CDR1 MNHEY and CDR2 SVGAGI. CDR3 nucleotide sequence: TGTGCCAGCAGTCGGAGGACAGGGCCTAACTATGGCTACACCTTC. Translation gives CASSRRTGPNYGYTF.

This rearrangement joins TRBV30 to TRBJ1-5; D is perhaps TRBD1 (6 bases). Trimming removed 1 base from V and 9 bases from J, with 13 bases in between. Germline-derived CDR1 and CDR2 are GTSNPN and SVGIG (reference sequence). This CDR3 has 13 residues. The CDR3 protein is CAWSDRETSPQHF. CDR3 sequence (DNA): TGTGCCTGGAGTGACAGGGAAACGTCGCCCCAGCATTTT.

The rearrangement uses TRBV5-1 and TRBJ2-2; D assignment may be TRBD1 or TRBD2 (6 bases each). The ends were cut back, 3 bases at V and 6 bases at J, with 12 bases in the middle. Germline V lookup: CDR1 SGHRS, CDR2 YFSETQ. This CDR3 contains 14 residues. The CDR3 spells CASSWGAGSGELFF. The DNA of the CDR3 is TGCGCCAGCAGCTGGGGGGCGGGGTCCGGGGAGCTGTTTTTT.

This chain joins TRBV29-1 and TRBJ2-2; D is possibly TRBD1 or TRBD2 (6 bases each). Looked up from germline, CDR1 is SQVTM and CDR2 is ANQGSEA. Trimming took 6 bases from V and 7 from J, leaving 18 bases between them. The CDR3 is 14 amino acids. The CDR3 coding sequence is TGCAGCGTATCATGGAGGGGGGCAGGCGGGGAGCTGTTTTTT. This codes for CSVSWRGAGGELFF.

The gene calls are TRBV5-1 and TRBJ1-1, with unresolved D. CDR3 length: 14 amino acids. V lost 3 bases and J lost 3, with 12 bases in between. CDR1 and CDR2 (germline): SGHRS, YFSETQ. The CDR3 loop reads CASSSAVGDTEAFF. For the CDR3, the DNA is TGCGCCAGCAGCTCGGCAGTTGGGGACACTGAAGCTTTCTTT.

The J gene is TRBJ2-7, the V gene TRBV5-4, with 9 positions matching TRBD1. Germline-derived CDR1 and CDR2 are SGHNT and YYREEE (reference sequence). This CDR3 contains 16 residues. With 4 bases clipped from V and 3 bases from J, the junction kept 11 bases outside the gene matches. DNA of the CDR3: TGTGCCAGCAGCACAGGAGGGGACAGGGTGGTCTACGAGCAGTACTTC. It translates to CASSTGGDRVVYEQYF.

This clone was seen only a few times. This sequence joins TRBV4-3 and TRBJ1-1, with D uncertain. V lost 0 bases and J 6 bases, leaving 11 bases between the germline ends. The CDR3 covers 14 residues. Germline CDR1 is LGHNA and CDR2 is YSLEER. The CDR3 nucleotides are TGCGCCAGCAGCCAAGATGGGAATGGCGCTGAAGCTTTCTTT. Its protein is CASSQDGNGAEAFF.

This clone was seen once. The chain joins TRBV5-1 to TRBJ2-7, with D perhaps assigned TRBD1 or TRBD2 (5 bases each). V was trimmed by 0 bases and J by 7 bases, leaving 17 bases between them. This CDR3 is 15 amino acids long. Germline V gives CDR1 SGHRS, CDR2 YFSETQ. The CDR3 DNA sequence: TGCGCCAGCAGCTTGGCAACAGGCGACGGGATGGAGCAGTACTTC. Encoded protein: CASSLATGDGMEQYF. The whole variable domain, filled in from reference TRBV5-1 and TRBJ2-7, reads KAGVTQTPRYLIKTRGQQVTLSCSPISGHRSVSWYQQTPGQGLQFLFEYFSETQRNKGNFPGRFSGRQFSNSRSEMNVSTLELGDSALYLCASSLATGDGMEQYFGPGTRLTVT.

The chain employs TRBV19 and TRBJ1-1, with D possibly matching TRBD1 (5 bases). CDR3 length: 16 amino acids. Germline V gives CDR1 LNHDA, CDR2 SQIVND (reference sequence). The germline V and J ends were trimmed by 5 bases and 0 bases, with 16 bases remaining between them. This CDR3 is CASSAVAGTLNTEAFF. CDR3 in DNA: TGTGCCAGTAGTGCCGTCGCCGGGACCCTGAACACTGAAGCTTTCTTT. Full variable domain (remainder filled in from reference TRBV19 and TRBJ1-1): DGGITQSPKYLFRKEGQNVTLSCEQNLNHDAMYWYRQDPGQGLRLIYYSQIVNDFQKGDIAEGYSVSREKKESFPLTVTSAQKNPTAFYLCASSAVAGTLNTEAFFGQGTRLTVV.

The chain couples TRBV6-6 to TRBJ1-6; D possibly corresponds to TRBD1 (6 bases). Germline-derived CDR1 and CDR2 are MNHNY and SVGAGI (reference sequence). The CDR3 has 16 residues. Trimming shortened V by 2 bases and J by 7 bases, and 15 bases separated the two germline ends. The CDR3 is CASSYAKQGTNSPLHF. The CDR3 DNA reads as TGTGCCAGCAGTTACGCTAAACAGGGAACCAATTCACCCCTCCACTTT.

The CDR3 loop reads CASSLEAVGETQYF. The CDR3 region has the DNA TGTGCCAGCAGCTTAGAGGCGGTCGGGGAGACCCAGTACTTC. The J gene is TRBJ2-5, the V gene TRBV7-6; D not resolved. Per the germline V gene, CDR1 is SGHVS and CDR2 is FNYEAQ. V was cut by 1 base and J by 5 bases, with 11 bases left in between. The CDR3 totals 14 residues. Drawing the rest from reference TRBV7-6 and TRBJ2-5, the complete variable domain is GAGVSQSPRYKVTKRGQDVALRCDPISGHVSLYWYRQALGQGPEFLTYFNYEAQQDKSGLPNDRFSAERPEGSISTLTIQRTEQRDSAMYRCASSLEAVGETQYFGPGTRLLVL.

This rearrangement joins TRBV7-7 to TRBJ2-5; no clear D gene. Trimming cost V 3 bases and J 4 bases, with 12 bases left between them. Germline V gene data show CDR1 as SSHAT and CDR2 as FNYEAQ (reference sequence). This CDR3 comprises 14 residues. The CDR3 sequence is CASSLNLNGETQYF. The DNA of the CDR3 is TGTGCCAGCAGCTTGAACTTAAACGGAGAGACCCAGTACTTC.

The CDR3 here is CASSVAGASGVQETQYF. DNA for the CDR3: TGTGCCAGCAGCGTAGCTGGGGCTAGCGGGGTCCAAGAGACCCAGTACTTC. The chain is built from TRBV9 and TRBJ2-5; 9 bases are shared with TRBD2. V gave up 0 bases and J gave up 1 base; unmatched junction bases: 7. Germline CDR1 is SGDLS and CDR2 is YYNGEE. The CDR3 is 17 amino acids. Together with reference TRBV9 and TRBJ2-5, the CDR3 gives the full variable domain: DSGVTQTPKHLITATGQRVTLRCSPRSGDLSVYWYQQSLDQGLQFLIQYYNGEERAKGNILERFSAQQFPDLHSELNLSSLELGDSALYFCASSVAGASGVQETQYFGPGTRLLVL.

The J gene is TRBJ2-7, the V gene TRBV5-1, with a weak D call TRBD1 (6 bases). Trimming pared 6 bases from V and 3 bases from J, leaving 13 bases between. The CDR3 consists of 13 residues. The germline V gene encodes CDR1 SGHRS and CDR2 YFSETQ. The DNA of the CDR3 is TGCGCCAGCACTGGAGGACAGCTCTACGAGCAGTACTTC. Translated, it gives CASTGGQLYEQYF. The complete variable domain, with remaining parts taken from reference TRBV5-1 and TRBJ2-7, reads KAGVTQTPRYLIKTRGQQVTLSCSPISGHRSVSWYQQTPGQGLQFLFEYFSETQRNKGNFPGRFSGRQFSNSRSEMNVSTLELGDSALYLCASTGGQLYEQYFGPGTRLTVT.

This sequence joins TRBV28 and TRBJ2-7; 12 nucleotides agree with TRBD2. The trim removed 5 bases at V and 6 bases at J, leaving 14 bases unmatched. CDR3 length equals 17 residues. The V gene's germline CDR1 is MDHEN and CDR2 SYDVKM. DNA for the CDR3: TGTGCCAGCAGTCCCCTAGCGGGAGGGCCGTCCTTACCCGAGCAGTACTTC. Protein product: CASSPLAGGPSLPEQYF.

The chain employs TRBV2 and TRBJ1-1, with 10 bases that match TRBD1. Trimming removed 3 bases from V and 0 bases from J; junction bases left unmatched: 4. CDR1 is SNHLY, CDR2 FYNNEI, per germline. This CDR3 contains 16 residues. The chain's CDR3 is CASSDPGQGLNTEAFF. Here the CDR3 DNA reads TGTGCCAGCAGTGATCCGGGACAGGGGTTGAACACTGAAGCTTTCTTT. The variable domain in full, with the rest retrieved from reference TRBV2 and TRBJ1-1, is EPEVTQTPSHQVTQMGQEVILRCVPISNHLYFYWYRQILGQKVEFLVSFYNNEISEKSEIFDDQFSVERPDGSNFTLKIRSTKLEDSAMYFCASSDPGQGLNTEAFFGQGTRLTVV.

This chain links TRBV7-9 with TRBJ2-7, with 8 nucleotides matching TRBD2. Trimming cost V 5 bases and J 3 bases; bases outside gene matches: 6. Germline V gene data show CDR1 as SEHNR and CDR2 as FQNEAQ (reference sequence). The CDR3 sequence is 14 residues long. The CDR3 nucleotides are TGTGCCAGCAGCGCGGGTAGCGGGAACTACGAGCAGTACTTC. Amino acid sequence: CASSAGSGNYEQYF.

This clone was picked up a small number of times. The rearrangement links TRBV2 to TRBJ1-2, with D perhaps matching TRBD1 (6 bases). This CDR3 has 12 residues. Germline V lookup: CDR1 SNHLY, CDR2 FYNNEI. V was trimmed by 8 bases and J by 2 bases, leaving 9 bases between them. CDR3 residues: CASGTGNYGYTF. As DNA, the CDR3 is TGTGCCAGCGGTACAGGGAACTATGGCTACACCTTC.

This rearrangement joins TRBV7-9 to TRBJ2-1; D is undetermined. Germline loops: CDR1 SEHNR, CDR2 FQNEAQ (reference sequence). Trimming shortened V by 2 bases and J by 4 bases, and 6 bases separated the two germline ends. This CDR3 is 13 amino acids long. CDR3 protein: CASSLSTYNEQFF. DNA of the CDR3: TGTGCCAGCAGCTTATCAACATACAATGAGCAGTTCTTC.

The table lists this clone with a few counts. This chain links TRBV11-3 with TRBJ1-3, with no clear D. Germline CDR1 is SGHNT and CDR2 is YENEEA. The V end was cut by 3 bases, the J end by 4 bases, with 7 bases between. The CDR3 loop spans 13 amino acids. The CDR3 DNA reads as TGTGCCAGCAGCTTCACAGCGGGAAACACCATATATTTT. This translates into CASSFTAGNTIYF.

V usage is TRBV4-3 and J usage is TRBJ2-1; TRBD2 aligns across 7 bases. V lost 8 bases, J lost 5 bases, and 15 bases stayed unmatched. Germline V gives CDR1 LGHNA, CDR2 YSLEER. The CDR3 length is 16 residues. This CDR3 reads CASWGFEGGLNNEQFF. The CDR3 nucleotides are TGCGCCAGCTGGGGGTTTGAGGGAGGGTTGAACAATGAGCAGTTCTTC.